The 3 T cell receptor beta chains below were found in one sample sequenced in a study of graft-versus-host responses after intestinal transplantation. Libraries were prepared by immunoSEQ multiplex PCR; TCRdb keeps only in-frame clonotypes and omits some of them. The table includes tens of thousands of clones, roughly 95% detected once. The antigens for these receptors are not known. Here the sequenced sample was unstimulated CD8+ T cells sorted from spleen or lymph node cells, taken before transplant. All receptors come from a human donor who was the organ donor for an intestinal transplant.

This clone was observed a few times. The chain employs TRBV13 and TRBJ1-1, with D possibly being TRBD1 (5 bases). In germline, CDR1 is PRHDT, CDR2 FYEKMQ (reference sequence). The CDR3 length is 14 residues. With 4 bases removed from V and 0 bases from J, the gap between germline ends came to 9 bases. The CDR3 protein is CASSSGPLNTEAFF. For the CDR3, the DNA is TGTGCCAGCAGCTCGGGACCGCTGAACACTGAAGCTTTCTTT.

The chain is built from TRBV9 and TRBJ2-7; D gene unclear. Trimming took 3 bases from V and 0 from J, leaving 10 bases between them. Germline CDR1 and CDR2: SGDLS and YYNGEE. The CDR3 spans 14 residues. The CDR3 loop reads CASSASPSSYEQYF. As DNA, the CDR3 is TGTGCCAGCAGCGCAAGTCCAAGCTCCTACGAGCAGTACTTC.

CDR3 bases: TGTGCCAGCAGCCCGGGAGTAACAAGCACTGAAGCTTTCTTT. This encodes CASSPGVTSTEAFF. The chain links TRBV7-3 to TRBJ1-1, with D uncertain. Germline V lookup: CDR1 SGHTA, CDR2 FQGTGA. The V end lost 5 bases, the J end lost 4 bases, and 14 bases lay between the germline ends. The CDR3 runs 14 residues.